The 23 T cell receptor beta chains below all came from one sample that was sequenced in a study of CD8+ T cells in alopecia areata. Following RNA extraction, reverse transcription yielded cDNA that acted as the sequencing template. The method was immunoSEQ multiplex PCR; TCRdb's version includes in-frame clones alone and lacks a portion of them. The profile shows 90,000 or so clones, 44% of them singletons. Noted treatment: oral pan-JAK inhibitor, 5-10 mg twice daily. The sample was CD8+ T cells sorted from blood, taken at week 24, from a patient treated with tofacitinib. The origin of the receptors is a human donor with alopecia areata.

The V call is TRBV2, the J call TRBJ2-1; D possibly corresponds to TRBD2 (6 bases). The germline V gene encodes CDR1 SNHLY and CDR2 FYNNEI. The CDR3 runs 14 residues. V gave up 5 bases and J gave up 6 bases, with 14 bases separating them. CDR3 amino acids: CASSRAGQGNEQFF. CDR3 nucleotide sequence: TGTGCCAGCAGTCGAGCGGGCCAAGGCAATGAGCAGTTCTTC.

This rearrangement joins TRBV19 to TRBJ2-7; D might be TRBD2 (6 bases). CDR3 length equals 14 residues. Trimming cost V 6 bases and J 3 bases, with 15 bases left between them. Germline CDR1 and CDR2: LNHDA and SQIVND (reference sequence). The CDR3 DNA sequence: TGTGCCAGTAGCCTTGGGCGGGGTTACTACGAGCAGTACTTC. Its protein is CASSLGRGYYEQYF.

This chain joins TRBV4-1 and TRBJ2-3, with 8 positions matching TRBD2. The CDR3 extends over 17 amino acids. CDR1 is MGHRA, CDR2 YSYEKL, per germline. J lost 2 bases, V lost 2 bases, and 9 bases had no gene match. Here the CDR3 reads CASSQQAAGGHTDTQYF. DNA of the CDR3: TGCGCCAGCAGCCAACAAGCCGCGGGAGGCCACACAGATACGCAGTATTTT.

V and J are TRBV25-1 and TRBJ1-2; possible D gene TRBD1, 5 bases. CDR3 length: 11 residues. V was pared by 5 bases and J by 6 bases, with 7 bases between. Germline assignment: CDR1 MGHDK and CDR2 SYGVNS. The CDR3 region has the DNA TGTGCCAGCAGTCTAGGGGATGGCTACACCTTC. Its translation: CASSLGDGYTF.

This clone was counted a few times. An end of the junction differs from the germline gene, which may be a read error. The rearrangement joins TRBV5-5 to TRBJ2-1; 8 nucleotides align to TRBD2. Looked up from germline, CDR1 is SGHKS and CDR2 is YYEKEE (reference sequence). The CDR3 consists of 15 residues. The CDR3 region has the DNA TGCGCCAGCAGCCAAGGACTAGCCCCCTACAATGAGCAGTTCTTC. Translating it yields CASSQGLAPYNEQFF. Full variable domain (rest looked up from reference TRBV5-5 and TRBJ2-1): DAGVTQSPTHLIKTRGQQVTLRCSPISGHKSVSWYQQVLGQGPQFIFQYYEKEERGRGNFPDRFSARQFPNYSSELNVNALLLGDSALYLCASSQGLAPYNEQFFGPGTRLTVL.

V is TRBV29-1 and J is TRBJ1-3; 7 nucleotides agree with TRBD1. Trimming removed 3 bases from V and 3 bases from J; junction bases left unmatched: 2. The germline V gene encodes CDR1 SQVTM and CDR2 ANQGSEA. There are 13 residues in the CDR3. DNA for the CDR3: TGCAGCGTTGAGACAGGGTTTGGAAACACCATATATTTT. Protein sequence: CSVETGFGNTIYF.

CDR3 DNA sequence: TGTGCCAGCAGCTCCGGAGTGGGGGCCGGGGAGCTGTTTTTT. Protein: CASSSGVGAGELFF. The chain has TRBV11-2 and TRBJ2-2; the D gene could be TRBD1 or TRBD2 (5 bases each). The CDR3 spans 14 residues. Germline values: CDR1 SGHAT, CDR2 FQNNGV. Trimming removed 4 bases at V and 6 bases at J, with 12 bases between.

J is TRBJ2-7 and V is TRBV25-1; no clear D. This CDR3 comprises 11 residues. Germline CDR1 reads MGHDK; CDR2 reads SYGVNS. Trimming shortened V by 4 bases and J by 6 bases, and 7 bases separated the two germline ends. CDR3 protein: CASSASSEQYF. The CDR3 DNA follows: TGTGCCAGCAGTGCCTCTTCCGAGCAGTACTTC.

V is TRBV2 and J is TRBJ2-7; D call uncertain. This CDR3 is built from 13 residues. The V gene lost 3 bases and the J gene lost 5 bases, with 11 bases spanning the gap. Germline loops: CDR1 SNHLY, CDR2 FYNNEI. This chain's CDR3 is CASSEFNGDEQYF. The DNA for the CDR3 is TGTGCCAGCAGTGAGTTTAATGGGGACGAGCAGTACTTC.

The CDR3 nucleotides are TGTGCCAGCAGGGTCCGGGAAGATTACACTGAAGCTTTCTTT. This gives the protein CASRVREDYTEAFF. J is TRBJ1-1 and V is TRBV5-4; D remains unclear. Germline CDR1 and CDR2: SGHNT and YYREEE (reference sequence). This CDR3 spans 14 amino acids. Trimming removed 5 bases at V and 3 bases at J, with 14 bases between.

On this clone: A read error may account for a junction end that differs from germline. The chain carries TRBV28 and TRBJ1-2; a weak D match, TRBD1 (5 bases). This CDR3 has 14 residues. Germline V gene sequence: CDR1 MDHEN, CDR2 SYDVKM. The CDR3 spells CASSFPDRPVPIPF. The CDR3 bases are TGTGCCAGCAGTTTCCCAGACAGACCCGTTCCTATCCCCTTC.

This clone was counted a few times. This chain uses TRBV28 with TRBJ2-7; 9 nucleotides agree with TRBD2. With 5 bases clipped from V and 4 bases from J, the junction kept 12 bases outside the gene matches. Germline assignment: CDR1 MDHEN and CDR2 SYDVKM. The CDR3 length is 16 residues. The CDR3 DNA reads as TGTGCCAGCAGTCCTCCTCTGACTAGCGGACTGTACGAGCAGTACTTC. Encoded protein: CASSPPLTSGLYEQYF. Based on the CDR3 plus reference TRBV28 and TRBJ2-7, the full variable domain is DVKVTQSSRYLVKRTGEKVFLECVQDMDHENMFWYRQDPGLGLRLIYFSYDVKMKEKGDIPEGYSVSREKKERFSLILESASTNQTSMYLCASSPPLTSGLYEQYFGPGTRLTVT.

This clone occurred a few times. A junction end diverges from the germline sequence, so it may reflect a read error. The rearrangement joins TRBV4-1 to TRBJ2-2; 7 positions agree with TRBD2. Per the germline V gene, CDR1 is MGHRA and CDR2 is YSYEKL. This CDR3 is built from 15 residues. The DNA for the CDR3 is TGTGCCAGCAGTCCGGGACTAACAGACACCGGGGAGCTGTTTTTT. Its protein product is CASSPGLTDTGELFF.

The CDR3 DNA is TGTGCCAGTAGTTTAGGGACAGGCCTCTACGAGCAGTACTTC. Its protein is CASSLGTGLYEQYF. The chain combines TRBV19 with TRBJ2-7; TRBD1 matches at 8 bases. This CDR3 region has 14 residues. Germline lookup yields CDR1 LNHDA and CDR2 SQIVND (reference sequence). The V gene end was trimmed by 5 bases and the J gene end by 3 bases; junction bases not matched to a gene: 6.

V is TRBV25-1 and J is TRBJ2-7; perhaps D is TRBD1 or TRBD2 (6 bases each). Germline CDR1 reads MGHDK; CDR2 reads SYGVNS. The V and J ends lost 5 bases and 6 bases respectively, with 23 bases between them. There are 16 residues in the CDR3. In nucleotides, the CDR3 is TGTGCCAGCAGTCCCTGGGGGGCTGGCTCCGCTGGCGAGCAGTACTTC. It specifies CASSPWGAGSAGEQYF.

The gene calls are TRBV13 and TRBJ2-5, with D possibly being TRBD2 (5 bases). Trimming pared 5 bases from V and 4 bases from J, leaving 8 bases between. This CDR3 comprises 12 residues. Germline V lookup: CDR1 PRHDT, CDR2 FYEKMQ (reference sequence). Here the CDR3 reads CASSPEGETQYF. The CDR3 region has the DNA TGTGCCAGCAGCCCTGAGGGAGAGACCCAGTACTTC. Variable domain in full (rest from reference TRBV13 and TRBJ2-5): AAGVIQSPRHLIKEKRETATLKCYPIPRHDTVYWYQQGPGQDPQFLISFYEKMQSDKGSIPDRFSAQQFSDYHSELNMSSLELGDSALYFCASSPEGETQYFGPGTRLLVL.

This chain links TRBV7-3 with TRBJ2-3; D possibly corresponds to TRBD2 (6 bases). Trimming took off 5 bases at V and 2 bases at J, with 17 bases between the two ends. The germline V gene encodes CDR1 SGHTA and CDR2 FQGTGA. The CDR3 spans 16 residues. The CDR3 sequence: CASSPGTETYTDTQYF. As DNA, the CDR3 is TGTGCCAGCAGCCCAGGGACTGAAACTTACACAGATACGCAGTATTTT.

This clone showed up just a few times. V usage is TRBV7-9 and J usage is TRBJ1-2; a possible D gene is TRBD1 (5 bases). With 5 bases removed from V and 7 bases from J, the gap between germline ends came to 8 bases. The V gene's germline CDR1 is SEHNR and CDR2 FQNEAQ (reference sequence). The CDR3 contains 11 residues. The CDR3 region has the DNA TGTGCCAGCAGCCGGGACGGTGGCTACACCTTC. Translating gives CASSRDGGYTF.

The chain carries TRBV6-5 and TRBJ2-5, with 7 positions matching TRBD2. CDR1 MNHEY and CDR2 SVGAGI come from the germline V gene. J lost 5 bases, V lost 3 bases, and 6 bases had no gene match. This CDR3 is built from 14 residues. CDR3 nucleotide sequence: TGTGCCAGCAGTTATGGAGAGGGAGGGGAGACCCAGTACTTC. Translating gives CASSYGEGGETQYF.

The V gene is TRBV6-4, the J gene TRBJ2-3, with D tentatively TRBD1 or TRBD2 (5 bases each). Trimming shortened V by 4 bases and J by 5 bases, and 16 bases separated the two germline ends. This CDR3 is 15 amino acids long. Germline CDR1 is MRHNA and CDR2 is SNTAGT. CDR3 DNA sequence: TGTGCCAGCAGTGCGTCGGCCCTGAGGGGAGATACGCAGTATTTT. Encoded protein: CASSASALRGDTQYF.

This clone was detected a few times. V and J are TRBV9 and TRBJ2-5; 7 positions match TRBD1. Trimming at V came to 5 bases and at J to 7 bases, leaving 5 bases not matched to a gene. This CDR3 comprises 12 residues. The V gene's germline CDR1 is SGDLS and CDR2 YYNGEE. CDR3 residues: CASSRDRGTQYF. Here the CDR3 DNA reads TGTGCCAGCAGTCGGGACAGAGGGACCCAGTACTTC.

CDR3 amino acids: CASSASYEQYF. CDR3 DNA sequence: TGTGCCAGCAGCGCCTCCTACGAGCAGTACTTC. The V gene is TRBV7-9, the J gene TRBJ2-7; D gene unclear. This CDR3 is built from 11 residues. V was pared by 5 bases and J by 0 bases, with 2 bases between. Germline V gene sequence: CDR1 SEHNR, CDR2 FQNEAQ (reference sequence).

This clone came up once. The chain couples TRBV7-9 to TRBJ2-1; D unresolved. Trimming removed 5 bases from V and 3 bases from J, with 5 bases in between. In germline, CDR1 is SEHNR, CDR2 FQNEAQ (reference sequence). The CDR3 extends over 12 amino acids. CDR3 amino acids: CASSPSYNEQFF. For the CDR3, the DNA is TGTGCCAGCAGCCCCAGCTACAATGAGCAGTTCTTC. Filled out from reference TRBV7-9 and TRBJ2-1, the complete variable domain reads DTGVSQNPRHKITKRGQNVTFRCDPISEHNRLYWYRQTLGQGPEFLTYFQNEAQLEKSRLLSDRFSAERPKGSFSTLEIQRTEQGDSAMYLCASSPSYNEQFFGPGTRLTVL.